The sequence of this T cell receptor (beta chain) was determined in a study of cytomegalovirus exposure and HLA in healthy donors. The PCR contained 60 Vbeta and 13 Jbeta primers. TCRdb's copy holds only in-frame clones and misses some; the assay was immunoSEQ multiplex PCR. In the table there are approximately 150,000 clones, roughly 80% of which are singletons. The V and J ends lost 8 bases and 8 bases, in that order; junction bases with no gene match: 6. This CDR3 contains 13 residues. CDR1 GTSNPN and CDR2 SVGIG come from the germline V gene (reference sequence). The genes are TRBV30 and TRBJ2-6; 10 bases line up with TRBD1. Sequences were obtained from PBMCs. This TCR came from a woman under 40 in good health and CMV-seropositive. The CDR3 here is CARRQGATNVLTF. The CDR3 DNA follows: TGTGCCAGGCGACAGGGGGCAACCAACGTCCTGACTTTC. Complete variable domain (other parts from reference TRBV30 and TRBJ2-6): SQTIHQWPATLVQPVGSPLSLECTVEGTSNPNLYWYRQAAGRGLQLLFYSVGIGQISSEVPQNLSASRPQDRQFILSSKKLLLSDSGFYLCARRQGATNVLTFGAGSRLTVL.